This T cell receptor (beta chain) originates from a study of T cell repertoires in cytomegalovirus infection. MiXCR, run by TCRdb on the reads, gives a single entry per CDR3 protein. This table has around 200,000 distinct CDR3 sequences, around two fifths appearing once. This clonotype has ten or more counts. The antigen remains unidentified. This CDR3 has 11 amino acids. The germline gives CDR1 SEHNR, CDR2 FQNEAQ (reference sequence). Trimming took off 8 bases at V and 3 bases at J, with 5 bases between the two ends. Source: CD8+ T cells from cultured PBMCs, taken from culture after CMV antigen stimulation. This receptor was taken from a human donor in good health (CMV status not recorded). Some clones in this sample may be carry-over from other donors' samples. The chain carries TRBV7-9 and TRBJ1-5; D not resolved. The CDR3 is CASGDNQPQHF. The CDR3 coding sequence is TGTGCCAGCGGCGACAATCAGCCCCAGCATTTT. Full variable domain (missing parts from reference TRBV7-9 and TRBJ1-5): DTGVSQNPRHKITKRGQNVTFRCDPISEHNRLYWYRQTLGQGPEFLTYFQNEAQLEKSRLLSDRFSAERPKGSFSTLEIQRTEQGDSAMYLCASGDNQPQHFGDGTRLSIL.